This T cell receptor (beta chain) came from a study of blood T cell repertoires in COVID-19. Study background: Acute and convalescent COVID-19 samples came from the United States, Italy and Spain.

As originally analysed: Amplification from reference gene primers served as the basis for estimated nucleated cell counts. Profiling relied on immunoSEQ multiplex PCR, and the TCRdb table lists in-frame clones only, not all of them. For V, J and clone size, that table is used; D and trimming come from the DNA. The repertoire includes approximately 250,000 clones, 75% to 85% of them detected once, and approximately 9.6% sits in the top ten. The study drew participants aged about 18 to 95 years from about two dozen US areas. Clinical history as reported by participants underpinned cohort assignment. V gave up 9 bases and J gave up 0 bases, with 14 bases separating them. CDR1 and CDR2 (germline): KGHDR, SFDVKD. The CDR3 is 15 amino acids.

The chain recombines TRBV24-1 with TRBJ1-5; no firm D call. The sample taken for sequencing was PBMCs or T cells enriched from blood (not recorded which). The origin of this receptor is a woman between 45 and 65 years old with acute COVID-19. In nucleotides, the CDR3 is TGTGCCACCCCCGTCGGTGTGAATAGCAATCAGCCCCAGCATTTT. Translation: CATPVGVNSNQPQHF.